This is a list of T cell receptor beta chains from one sample in a study of identical twins. TCRdb used MiXCR to reprocess the 5' RACE reads, holding one entry per CDR3 protein. The sample records approximately 240,000 distinct CDR3 sequences, about 14% being singletons. Material: memory (CD45RO+) T cells sorted from blood. The source of these receptors is a young woman in good health. The CDR3 runs from the conserved cysteine through the conserved F or W. A D gene is named only where the DNA matches it firmly. Size values are once, few and many counts, or a class for expanded clones, and some rows have none.

j_gene: TRBJ2-1
abundance: NA
d_gene: TRBD2
v_gene: TRBV5-1
CDR3aa: CASIPLAGAYNEQFF
CDR3nt: TGCGCCAGCATTCCACTAGCGGGCGCCTACAATGAGCAGTTCTTC

j_gene: TRBJ1-1
abundance: NA
d_gene: NA
v_gene: TRBV7-9
CDR3aa: CASSLEGLEAFF
CDR3nt: TGTGCCAGCAGCTTAGAGGGGTTGGAAGCTTTCTTT

j_gene: TRBJ2-3
abundance: few
d_gene: TRBD2
v_gene: TRBV12-5
CDR3aa: CASGLVRAGITDTQYF
CDR3nt: TGTGCTAGTGGTTTGGTACGAGCGGGGATCACAGATACGCAGTATTTT

j_gene: TRBJ2-1
abundance: few
d_gene: NA
v_gene: TRBV28
CDR3aa: CASSSVDEQFF
CDR3nt: TGTGCCAGCAGCTCCGTGGATGAGCAGTTCTTC

j_gene: TRBJ2-1
abundance: NA
d_gene: TRBD2
v_gene: TRBV10-1
CDR3aa: CASSDLTSGSYNEQFF
CDR3nt: TGCGCCAGCAGTGATTTAACTAGCGGGAGCTACAATGAGCAGTTCTTC

j_gene: TRBJ2-1
abundance: NA
d_gene: NA
v_gene: TRBV20-1
CDR3aa: CSALKVYNEQFF
CDR3nt: TGCAGTGCCTTGAAGGTCTACAATGAGCAGTTCTTC

j_gene: TRBJ2-1
abundance: NA
d_gene: TRBD2
v_gene: TRBV6-1
CDR3aa: CASRFSGSPPSEQFF
CDR3nt: TGTGCCAGCAGATTTAGCGGGAGCCCCCCTAGTGAGCAGTTCTTC

j_gene: TRBJ2-5
abundance: NA
d_gene: TRBD1
v_gene: TRBV20-1
CDR3aa: CSARRQGLRETQYF
CDR3nt: TGCAGTGCTCGACGACAGGGGCTCAGGGAGACCCAGTACTTC

j_gene: TRBJ2-1
abundance: few
d_gene: NA
v_gene: TRBV25-1
CDR3aa: CASTRNDEQFF
CDR3nt: TGTGCCAGCACCCGAAATGATGAGCAGTTCTTC

j_gene: TRBJ2-1
abundance: few
d_gene: TRBD2
v_gene: TRBV20-1
CDR3aa: CSAPGTSSYNEQFF
CDR3nt: TGCAGTGCTCCGGGGACTAGCTCCTACAATGAGCAGTTCTTC

j_gene: TRBJ2-3
abundance: many
d_gene: NA
v_gene: TRBV7-3
CDR3aa: CASSLGTGRSDTQYF
CDR3nt: TGTGCCAGCAGCTTGGGGACCGGGAGATCAGATACGCAGTATTTT

j_gene: TRBJ2-1
abundance: NA
d_gene: NA
v_gene: TRBV7-9
CDR3aa: CASSLSGGLHNEQFF
CDR3nt: TGTGCCAGCAGCTTAAGTGGGGGCCTGCACAATGAGCAGTTCTTC

j_gene: TRBJ2-2
abundance: few
d_gene: TRBD1
v_gene: TRBV12-3/TRBV12-4
CDR3aa: CASRGIPGQGGGRNTGELFF
CDR3nt: TGTGCCAGCAGGGGGATACCGGGACAGGGAGGAGGAAGAAACACCGGGGAGCTGTTTTTT

j_gene: TRBJ2-5
abundance: NA
d_gene: NA
v_gene: TRBV6-5
CDR3aa: CASSSSPWETQYF
CDR3nt: TGTGCCAGCAGTTCGAGCCCCTGGGAGACCCAGTACTTC

j_gene: TRBJ2-3
abundance: few
d_gene: NA
v_gene: TRBV5-1
CDR3aa: CASSCPLPADTQYF
CDR3nt: TGCGCCAGCAGCTGTCCCCTCCCCGCAGATACGCAGTATTTT

j_gene: TRBJ1-6
abundance: many
d_gene: NA
v_gene: TRBV6-1
CDR3aa: CASTVVRNSDSPLHF
CDR3nt: TGTGCCAGCACCGTGGTCAGGAACTCTGATTCACCCCTCCACTTT

j_gene: TRBJ2-3
abundance: NA
d_gene: NA
v_gene: TRBV2
CDR3aa: CAYSPSTDTQYF
CDR3nt: TGTGCCTACTCCCCCAGCACAGATACGCAGTATTTT

j_gene: TRBJ2-5
abundance: many
d_gene: NA
v_gene: TRBV4-2
CDR3aa: CASSQNRYETQYF
CDR3nt: TGTGCCAGCAGCCAAAATAGATACGAGACCCAGTACTTC

j_gene: TRBJ2-5
abundance: few
d_gene: NA
v_gene: TRBV6-1
CDR3aa: CASSPHPRGGETQYF
CDR3nt: TGTGCCAGCAGCCCCCATCCACGTGGGGGAGAGACCCAGTACTTC

j_gene: TRBJ1-2
abundance: NA
d_gene: TRBD1
v_gene: TRBV5-1
CDR3aa: CASSLGTGSNYGYTF
CDR3nt: TGCGCCAGCAGCTTGGGGACAGGGTCCAACTATGGCTACACCTTC

j_gene: TRBJ2-4
abundance: many
d_gene: NA
v_gene: TRBV6-1
CDR3aa: CASSGVTKSKNIQYF
CDR3nt: TGTGCCAGCAGTGGGGTTACAAAGTCCAAAAACATTCAGTACTTC

j_gene: TRBJ2-7
abundance: NA
d_gene: NA
v_gene: TRBV12-3/TRBV12-4
CDR3aa: CASSRGQGYSHEQYF
CDR3nt: TGTGCCAGCAGCCGGGGGCAGGGGTATTCCCACGAGCAGTACTTC

j_gene: TRBJ2-7
abundance: NA
d_gene: NA
v_gene: TRBV5-1
CDR3aa: CASRPNTGGHEQYF
CDR3nt: TGCGCCAGCAGACCAAACACAGGAGGCCACGAGCAGTACTTC

j_gene: TRBJ2-3
abundance: NA
d_gene: NA
v_gene: TRBV12-3/TRBV12-4
CDR3aa: CASSLGTEFTDTQYF
CDR3nt: TGTGCCAGCAGTTTAGGGACGGAATTCACAGATACGCAGTATTTT

j_gene: TRBJ1-4
abundance: few
d_gene: NA
v_gene: TRBV6-1
CDR3aa: CASSRKVEGEKLFF
CDR3nt: TGTGCCAGCAGTCGTAAAGTAGAGGGTGAAAAACTGTTTTTT

j_gene: TRBJ1-1
abundance: NA
d_gene: NA
v_gene: TRBV12-3/TRBV12-4
CDR3aa: CASSPGQGLPPPAFF
CDR3nt: TGTGCCAGCAGTCCGGGGCAGGGGCTCCCACCCCCAGCTTTCTTT

j_gene: TRBJ2-7
abundance: NA
d_gene: NA
v_gene: TRBV6-2/TRBV6-3
CDR3aa: CASSYPSLAYEQYF
CDR3nt: TGTGCCAGCAGTTACCCCTCTCTGGCCTACGAGCAGTACTTC

j_gene: TRBJ2-1
abundance: few
d_gene: TRBD2
v_gene: TRBV11-2
CDR3aa: CASSFLPRTSGGWNEQFF
CDR3nt: TGTGCCAGCAGCTTCCTACCAAGGACTAGCGGGGGGTGGAATGAGCAGTTCTTC

j_gene: TRBJ1-6
abundance: many
d_gene: NA
v_gene: TRBV29-1
CDR3aa: CSARAGSYNSPLHF
CDR3nt: TGCAGCGCCCGAGCGGGCTCCTATAATTCACCCCTCCACTTT

j_gene: TRBJ2-3
abundance: NA
d_gene: TRBD2
v_gene: TRBV5-1
CDR3aa: CASSSGLAGGGTDTQYF
CDR3nt: TGCGCCAGCAGCTCAGGACTAGCGGGGGGCGGCACAGATACGCAGTATTTT

j_gene: TRBJ2-7
abundance: few
d_gene: NA
v_gene: TRBV6-5
CDR3aa: CASGEGWKQYF
CDR3nt: TGTGCCAGCGGGGAAGGATGGAAGCAGTACTTC

j_gene: TRBJ1-5
abundance: NA
d_gene: NA
v_gene: TRBV28
CDR3aa: CARREPQHF
CDR3nt: TGTGCCAGACGAGAGCCCCAGCATTTT

j_gene: TRBJ2-1
abundance: few
d_gene: TRBD1
v_gene: TRBV7-9
CDR3aa: CASSYLTGEQFF
CDR3nt: TGTGCCAGCAGCTACTTGACAGGGGAGCAGTTCTTC

j_gene: TRBJ1-2
abundance: many
d_gene: NA
v_gene: TRBV6-5
CDR3aa: CASSYSRGNYGYTF
CDR3nt: TGTGCCAGCAGTTACTCGAGGGGAAACTATGGCTACACCTTC

j_gene: TRBJ2-1
abundance: NA
d_gene: NA
v_gene: TRBV2
CDR3aa: CASRGDSDSTNEQFF
CDR3nt: TGTGCCAGCAGGGGGGATTCCGACAGCACTAATGAGCAGTTCTTC

j_gene: TRBJ1-1
abundance: few
d_gene: NA
v_gene: TRBV6-5
CDR3aa: CASISSGRLNTEAFF
CDR3nt: TGTGCCAGCATTAGCTCAGGGAGACTGAACACTGAAGCTTTCTTT

j_gene: TRBJ2-1
abundance: many
d_gene: NA
v_gene: TRBV19
CDR3aa: CASSISQVSSYNEQFF
CDR3nt: TGTGCCAGTAGTATCTCACAGGTGAGCTCCTACAATGAGCAGTTCTTC

j_gene: TRBJ2-5
abundance: NA
d_gene: NA
v_gene: TRBV11-3
CDR3aa: CASSSAPGEETQYF
CDR3nt: TGTGCCAGCAGCTCGGCCCCAGGGGAGGAGACCCAGTACTTC

j_gene: TRBJ2-1
abundance: NA
d_gene: TRBD1
v_gene: TRBV24-1
CDR3aa: CATSDPGSGQGMGEQFF
CDR3nt: TGTGCCACCAGTGATCCGGGCTCGGGACAGGGGATGGGTGAGCAGTTCTTC

j_gene: TRBJ2-5
abundance: few
d_gene: NA
v_gene: TRBV7-9
CDR3aa: CASSLSWGNAGRETQYF
CDR3nt: TGTGCCAGCAGCTTAAGCTGGGGGAATGCGGGTCGAGAGACCCAGTACTTC

j_gene: TRBJ1-6
abundance: few
d_gene: TRBD1
v_gene: TRBV3-1
CDR3aa: CASSLRDRGSPLHF
CDR3nt: TGTGCCAGCAGCCTCCGGGACAGGGGTTCACCCCTCCACTTT

j_gene: TRBJ2-1
abundance: NA
d_gene: NA
v_gene: TRBV20-1
CDR3aa: CSALGRGKGYNEQFF
CDR3nt: TGCAGTGCCCTCGGGCGGGGTAAGGGCTACAATGAGCAGTTCTTC

j_gene: TRBJ2-5
abundance: few
d_gene: NA
v_gene: TRBV6-1
CDR3aa: CASSEVPDFRPETQYF
CDR3nt: TGTGCCAGCAGTGAAGTCCCGGACTTTCGGCCAGAGACCCAGTACTTC

j_gene: TRBJ2-1
abundance: NA
d_gene: NA
v_gene: TRBV12-5
CDR3aa: CASGLVSNSYNEQFF
CDR3nt: TGTGCTAGTGGTTTGGTAAGCAACTCCTACAATGAGCAGTTCTTC

j_gene: TRBJ1-1
abundance: NA
d_gene: NA
v_gene: TRBV10-3
CDR3aa: CAITVERGGTEAFF
CDR3nt: TGTGCCATCACGGTGGAGAGGGGTGGGACTGAAGCTTTCTTT

j_gene: TRBJ2-5
abundance: NA
d_gene: TRBD2
v_gene: TRBV15
CDR3aa: CATSGGMGGQETQYF
CDR3nt: TGTGCCACCAGCGGTGGGATGGGGGGGCAAGAGACCCAGTACTTC

j_gene: TRBJ2-7
abundance: few
d_gene: NA
v_gene: TRBV5-5
CDR3aa: CASRFRWTIYEQYF
CDR3nt: TGTGCCAGCAGATTTAGGTGGACCATCTACGAGCAGTACTTC

j_gene: TRBJ2-2
abundance: few
d_gene: NA
v_gene: TRBV5-1
CDR3aa: CASSLAPGQSTGELFF
CDR3nt: TGCGCCAGCAGCTTGGCGCCAGGACAGTCCACCGGGGAGCTGTTTTTT

j_gene: TRBJ1-1
abundance: NA
d_gene: TRBD1
v_gene: TRBV10-3
CDR3aa: CAIRINRGDTEAFF
CDR3nt: TGTGCCATCAGGATAAACAGGGGAGATACTGAAGCTTTCTTT